This is a list of T cell receptor beta chains from one sample in a study of vaccination and CD4 T cells after COVID-19. Each CDR3 protein gets one entry after TCRdb re-called the PCR reads with MiXCR. This sample has more than 8,000 distinct CDR3 sequences, with around 21% found just once. What these receptors recognize is not known. The sample consisted of CD4+ T cells from blood, cultured in vitro, taken after SARS-CoV-2 vaccination. These receptors were taken from a human donor who had recovered from COVID-19. CDR3s include the opening cysteine and the closing phenylalanine or tryptophan. A D gene is named only where the DNA matches it firmly. A clone size is listed for some rows: how often the clone was seen (once, few, many), or a class if it is expanded.

>TRBV7-3|-|-|TRBJ2-1
TGTGCCAGCGCCCACGAGAGGGAGCAGTTCTTC
CASAHEREQFF
>TRBV4-2|-|-|TRBJ2-2
TGTGCCAGCAGCCAGGAACTGGTACTCAACACCGGGGAGCTGTTTTTT
CASSQELVLNTGELFF
>TRBV7-8|-|-|TRBJ1-6
TGTGCCAGCAGCTGGACTCCTTATAATTCACCCCTCCACTTT
CASSWTPYNSPLHF
>TRBV27|TRBD1|hyperexpanded|TRBJ2-7
TGTGCCAGCAGAAGACAGTTGACAGGGCTCTCCTACGAGCAGTACTTC
CASRRQLTGLSYEQYF
>TRBV11-1|TRBD1|-|TRBJ1-1
TGTGCCAGCAGCCCTCCGGACAGGGAGAACACTGAAGCTTTCTTT
CASSPPDRENTEAFF
>TRBV6-2/TRBV6-3|-|-|TRBJ1-2
TGTGCCAGCAGCTTCGGGGGTTATGGCTACACCTTC
CASSFGGYGYTF
>TRBV7-2|-|once|TRBJ2-6
-
CAGAPYLANVLTFGAGSLANVLTF
>TRBV11-3|-|few|TRBJ1-6
TGTGCCAGCAGCTTCGTCGTTAGCCGGGGACGTAATTCACCCCTCCACTTT
CASSFVVSRGRNSPLHF
>TRBV6-5|-|few|TRBJ1-1
TGTGCCAGCAGTTACACTCTCCGGCAGAGGAACACTGAAGCTTTCTTT
CASSYTLRQRNTEAFF
>TRBV14|-|-|TRBJ2-7
TGTGCCAGCAGTCGACAATGGACCTACGAGCAGTACTTC
CASSRQWTYEQYF
>TRBV5-4|-|-|TRBJ2-1
TGTGCCAGCAGCCGGACAGACTCCTACAATGAGCAGTTCTTC
CASSRTDSYNEQFF
>TRBV28|-|medium-sized|TRBJ2-6
TGTGCCAGCACCTTAGGGCAATCTGGGGCCAACGTCCTGACTTTC
CASTLGQSGANVLTF
>TRBV18|TRBD1|-|TRBJ2-7
TGTGCCAGCTCACCCGGACAGGGGGCCCACGAGCAGTACTTC
CASSPGQGAHEQYF
>TRBV7-9|-|medium-sized|TRBJ2-5
TGTGCCAGCAGCTTAGCAGCGGTGGAGACCCAGTACTTC
CASSLAAVETQYF
>TRBV7-2|TRBD2|medium-sized|TRBJ2-7
TGTGCCAGCAGCTTGACTAGCGGTACCTCCTACGAGCAGTACTTC
CASSLTSGTSYEQYF
>TRBV10-3|-|-|TRBJ1-2
TGTGCCATCAGTCCCGGGACAATATATAACTATGGCTACACCTTC
CAISPGTIYNYGYTF
>TRBV7-8|TRBD1|medium-sized|TRBJ2-7
TGTGCCAGCAGCTTAGCGCTCGGTTTGGGGGACAGGGCCTACGAGCAGTACTTC
CASSLALGLGDRAYEQYF